This T cell receptor beta chain was recovered during a study of shared clonotypes between healthy human individuals. The table came from immunoSEQ multiplex PCR; TCRdb's copy has only in-frame clones and leaves some out. The data hold around 1,100,000 clones, with approximately 75% observed a single time. Looked up from germline, CDR1 is WSHSY and CDR2 is SAAADI. V was cut by 7 bases and J by 5 bases, with 21 bases left in between. This CDR3 is 15 amino acids long. Sequencing input: memory CD4+ T cells from PBMCs. Subset reported: CD45RA-negative fraction. The genes are TRBV10-2 and TRBJ2-7; D is perhaps TRBD1 (7 bases). The sequence was obtained from a man between 18 and 29 years old in good health. Some clones in this sample may be carry-over from other donors' samples. The CDR3 DNA reads TGCGCCAGCATGGGGGGTCGGGGACAGCCCAACGAGCAGTACTTC. Translation gives CASMGGRGQPNEQYF.